This T cell receptor beta chain is from a study of blood T cell repertoires in COVID-19. Study-level background: COVID-19 samples collected from the United States, Italy and Spain covered acute and convalescent phases.

Assay used: immunoSEQ multiplex PCR; TCRdb lists only in-frame clones, some missing. The data contain roughly 110,000 clones, approximately 81% of them singletons. The V gene end was trimmed by 4 bases and the J gene end by 2 bases; junction bases not matched to a gene: 3. Germline lookup yields CDR1 SGHDN and CDR2 FVKESK. The CDR3 is 15 amino acids. The TCR sequence derives from a human donor in a cohort sampled during active COVID-19. The sample consisted of peripheral blood. V and J are TRBV14 and TRBJ1-3; 9 bases map to TRBD1. In DNA, the CDR3 is TGTGCCAGCAGCCCCGGACAGGGGACTGGAAACACCATATATTTT. Translation gives CASSPGQGTGNTIYF. Full variable domain (remainder filled in from reference TRBV14 and TRBJ1-3): EAGVTQFPSHSVIEKGQTVTLRCDPISGHDNLYWYRRVMGKEIKFLLHFVKESKQDESGMPNNRFLAERTGGTYSTLKVQPAELEDSGVYFCASSPGQGTGNTIYFGEGSWLTVV.